The 23 T cell receptor beta chains below all came from one sample that was sequenced in a study of T cell repertoires in cytomegalovirus infection. TCRdb redid the calling of the reads with MiXCR, one entry per CDR3 protein. The table lists about 180,000 distinct CDR3 sequences, 17% of them singletons. The sequencing sample was made of CD8+ T cells from PBMCs. The origin of the receptors is a human donor in good health (CMV status not recorded). Some clones in this sample may be carry-over from other donors' samples.

A few counts support this clonotype. A read error may account for a junction end that differs from germline. The CDR3 sequence: CAGSLSGGSYEQYF. The CDR3 bases are TGTGCCGGCAGTTTAAGCGGGGGGTCCTACGAGCAGTACTTC. The rearrangement uses TRBV12-3 or TRBV12-4 and TRBJ2-7; 9 nucleotides line up with TRBD2. CDR3 size: 14 residues.

J is TRBJ1-1 and V is TRBV28; D perhaps matches TRBD1 (6 bases). The CDR3 is 14 residues long. Trimming stripped 6 bases from V and 4 bases from J, with 15 bases between. Germline assignment: CDR1 MDHEN and CDR2 SYDVKM. The CDR3 nucleotides are TGTGCCAGCAGCGCTCAGGGGTATGGCACTGAAGCTTTCTTT. Its translation: CASSAQGYGTEAFF.

This chain joins TRBV4-2 and TRBJ1-5, with no clear D. V was shortened by 0 bases and J by 6 bases, with 6 bases between the two germline ends. The CDR3 is 13 residues long. CDR1 is LGHNA, CDR2 YNFKEQ, per germline. The CDR3 DNA reads as TGTGCCAGCAGCCAAGAGGCGGGTCAGCCCCAGCATTTT. Translation: CASSQEAGQPQHF.

This clonotype has more than one count but fewer than ten. V gene TRBV6-6 combines with J gene TRBJ1-1; 7 bases align to TRBD1. The CDR3 totals 13 residues. The junction had 6 bases not matched to a gene; V was cut back by 7 bases and J by 4 bases. Germline loops: CDR1 MNHNY, CDR2 SVGAGI (reference sequence). In DNA form, the CDR3 reads TGTGCCAGCATCCCAGGGGGAGCCACTGAAGCTTTCTTT. This codes for CASIPGGATEAFF.

This clonotype was recorded only once. At one end the junction does not follow the germline gene, possibly because of a read error. The chain has TRBV18 and TRBJ2-6; D may match TRBD1 or TRBD2 (5 bases each). Germline lookup yields CDR1 KGHSH and CDR2 LQKENI. There are 18 residues in the CDR3. The CDR3 protein is CASSPKYALTSGANGLTF. CDR3 DNA sequence: TGTGCCAGCTCACCAAAATACGCGTTAACCTCCGGGGCCAACGGCCTGACTTTC. The complete variable domain, with remaining parts taken from reference TRBV18 and TRBJ2-6, reads NAGVMQNPRHLVRRRGQEARLRCSPMKGHSHVYWYRQLPEEGLKFMVYLQKENIIDESGMPKERFSAEFPKEGPSILRIQQVVRGDSAAYFCASSPKYALTSGANGLTFGAGSRLTVL.

This clonotype was counted a few times. J is TRBJ2-1 and V is TRBV6-5, with a tentative D call TRBD2 (6 bases). Germline CDR1 reads MNHEY; CDR2 reads SVGAGI. The CDR3 has 15 residues. V lost 0 bases and J 7 bases, leaving 13 bases between the germline ends. CDR3 DNA sequence: TGTGCCAGCAGTTACTCAGGGCCGGCGGGGAATGAGCAGTTCTTC. This codes for CASSYSGPAGNEQFF.

The CDR3 nucleotides read TGCGCCAGCAGCCAAGGGGATTCGGGCTACGAGCAGTACTTC. It specifies CASSQGDSGYEQYF. This chain connects TRBV4-3 to TRBJ2-7; D is unresolved. The CDR3 runs 14 residues. Deletions cut 1 base from V and 3 bases from J, with 10 bases between. Germline V lookup: CDR1 LGHNA, CDR2 YSLEER.

V gene TRBV7-9 combines with J gene TRBJ1-1, with 7 bases identical to TRBD1. The CDR3 is 15 amino acids. V was clipped by 2 bases and J by 4 bases; unmatched bases: 7. CDR1 SEHNR and CDR2 FQNEAQ come from the germline V gene (reference sequence). The CDR3 nucleotides read TGTGCCAGCAGCTTAAGCCGGGACAGAGGCACTGAAGCTTTCTTT. Translation: CASSLSRDRGTEAFF.

This clonotype was picked up many times. V and J are TRBV28 and TRBJ2-7; 9 nucleotides agree with TRBD1. The CDR3 sequence is 14 residues long. V lost 0 bases, J lost 7 bases, and 4 bases stayed unmatched. Looked up from germline, CDR1 is MDHEN and CDR2 is SYDVKM. The CDR3 here is CASSLWGQGGEQYF. The CDR3 DNA is TGTGCCAGCAGTTTATGGGGACAGGGTGGAGAGCAGTACTTC.

The chain uses TRBV6-2 or TRBV6-3 and TRBJ1-1; the D is unclear. V was clipped by 5 bases and J by 8 bases, with 15 bases between them. The CDR3 totals 13 residues. Germline values: CDR1 MNHEY, CDR2 SVGEGT. The CDR3 DNA sequence: TGTGCCAGCAGTCCCCGGGAGCCACGAGAAGCTTTCTTT. Encoded protein: CASSPREPREAFF.

In its sample, this clonotype was seen a few times. The chain employs TRBV7-9 and TRBJ2-2; possible D gene TRBD2, 5 bases. CDR3 length equals 15 residues. In germline, CDR1 is SEHNR, CDR2 FQNEAQ (reference sequence). Trimming stripped 1 base from V and 4 bases from J, with 10 bases between. The chain's CDR3 is CASSLVRTPTGELFF. The CDR3 nucleotides read TGTGCCAGCAGCTTAGTCCGGACTCCCACCGGGGAGCTGTTTTTT.

This clonotype has more than one count but fewer than ten. This sequence joins TRBV7-8 and TRBJ2-7, with TRBD1 identical over 10 bases. Germline V gene data show CDR1 as SGHVS and CDR2 as FQNEAQ. This CDR3 contains 15 residues. The ends lost 5 bases at V and 2 bases at J; junction bases unmatched: 6. CDR3 residues: CASSREGTGAYEQYF. The CDR3 DNA sequence: TGTGCCAGCAGCCGCGAAGGGACAGGGGCCTACGAGCAGTACTTC.

V and J are TRBV6-1 and TRBJ2-7; 7 positions match TRBD1. This CDR3 has 14 amino acids. The ends lost 6 bases at V and 2 bases at J; junction bases unmatched: 7. Germline V gene data show CDR1 as MNHNS and CDR2 as SASEGT. The CDR3 loop reads CASSDRERPYEQYF. CDR3 coding DNA: TGTGCCAGCAGCGACAGGGAAAGGCCCTACGAGCAGTACTTC.

The J gene is TRBJ1-2, the V gene TRBV7-9, with TRBD1 as a possible D gene (5 bases). Germline-derived CDR1 and CDR2 are SEHNR and FQNEAQ (reference sequence). The CDR3 consists of 15 residues. Trimming left V 0 bases short and J 6 bases short, with 14 bases between. The CDR3 DNA reads as TGTGCCAGCAGCTTAGCGGAGGGGCGCAAGGATGGCTACACCTTC. It specifies CASSLAEGRKDGYTF. Based on the CDR3 plus reference TRBV7-9 and TRBJ1-2, the full variable domain is DTGVSQNPRHKITKRGQNVTFRCDPISEHNRLYWYRQTLGQGPEFLTYFQNEAQLEKSRLLSDRFSAERPKGSFSTLEIQRTEQGDSAMYLCASSLAEGRKDGYTFGSGTRLTVV.

This clonotype turned up a few times. The chain links TRBV29-1 to TRBJ2-5, with D tentatively TRBD2 (6 bases). The V end was cut by 6 bases, the J end by 2 bases, with 19 bases between. Germline V gene lookup returns CDR1 SQVTM and CDR2 ANQGSEA. This CDR3 region has 15 residues. DNA of the CDR3: TGCAGCGTCGAATATTACGGGACTTCGCAAGAGACCCAGTACTTC. Translated: CSVEYYGTSQETQYF.

The chain employs TRBV28 and TRBJ1-1; D might be TRBD1 (5 bases). The V gene lost 3 bases and the J gene lost 0 bases, with 14 bases spanning the gap. Germline CDR1 MDHEN, CDR2 SYDVKM. The CDR3 length is 16 residues. The CDR3: CASSLLSRVMNTEAFF. The CDR3 DNA is TGTGCCAGCAGTTTGTTGTCCAGGGTTATGAACACTGAAGCTTTCTTT.

The CDR3 DNA follows: TGTGCCAGCAGCTTGGGCAGCCCCGAGCAGTACTTC. It codes for CASSLGSPEQYF. The V and J genes are TRBV5-5 and TRBJ2-7; D is uncertain. This CDR3 is built from 12 residues. V was clipped by 0 bases and J by 6 bases, with 7 bases between them. In germline, CDR1 is SGHKS, CDR2 YYEKEE (reference sequence). Based on the CDR3 plus reference TRBV5-5 and TRBJ2-7, the full variable domain is DAGVTQSPTHLIKTRGQQVTLRCSPISGHKSVSWYQQVLGQGPQFIFQYYEKEERGRGNFPDRFSARQFPNYSSELNVNALLLGDSALYLCASSLGSPEQYFGPGTRLTVT.

This chain links TRBV29-1 with TRBJ2-7; D gene uncertain. The V and J ends lost 1 base and 3 bases respectively, with 19 bases between them. Germline CDR1 is SQVTM and CDR2 is ANQGSEA. The CDR3 is 16 amino acids. CDR3 nucleotide sequence: TGCAGCGTTGAAGTGAAAAGGACGGGCTCGGTCTACGAGCAGTACTTC. Amino acids: CSVEVKRTGSVYEQYF.

This clonotype appeared a few times. The chain couples TRBV28 to TRBJ1-4; 10 bases match TRBD1. CDR1 MDHEN and CDR2 SYDVKM come from the germline V gene. After removal of 6 bases from V and 8 bases from J, the junction contained 12 bases not matched to a gene. The CDR3 consists of 16 residues. In DNA, the CDR3 is TGTGCCAGCAGCACCTGGACTGGGACAGGGGAGGAAAAACTGTTTTTT. This translates into CASSTWTGTGEEKLFF.

The chain uses TRBV29-1 and TRBJ2-2, with 10 bases fitting TRBD1. V trimming: 3 bases; J trimming: 0 bases; junction bases outside the gene matches: 7. Germline CDR1 reads SQVTM; CDR2 reads ANQGSEA. This CDR3 region has 17 residues. Here the CDR3 DNA reads TGCAGCGTTGAGGGACAGGGGCAAGACGCGAACACCGGGGAGCTGTTTTTT. This gives the protein CSVEGQGQDANTGELFF.

This clonotype has only a few counts. The V call is TRBV5-1, the J call TRBJ2-7, with D perhaps assigned TRBD1 or TRBD2 (5 bases each). Germline CDR1 reads SGHRS; CDR2 reads YFSETQ. This CDR3 contains 15 residues. The V end lost 1 base, the J end lost 3 bases, and 14 bases lay between the germline ends. This CDR3 is CASSLFRDGNYEQYF. In nucleotides, the CDR3 is TGCGCCAGCAGCTTGTTTCGGGACGGAAACTACGAGCAGTACTTC.

This chain connects TRBV7-6 to TRBJ2-7; 7 nucleotides match TRBD2. Unmatched junction bases numbered 5, after V lost 4 bases and J lost 5 bases. The CDR3 runs to 13 residues. Germline CDR1 reads SGHVS; CDR2 reads FNYEAQ. CDR3 in DNA: TGTGCCAGCAGCTGGCAGGGAGGGGACGAGCAGTACTTC. Translated: CASSWQGGDEQYF.

V and J are TRBV7-2 and TRBJ1-2; perhaps TRBD1 as D (5 bases). Germline CDR1 is SGHTA and CDR2 is FQGNSA. This CDR3 spans 17 amino acids. The V end was cut by 1 base, the J end by 3 bases, with 18 bases between. The CDR3 spells CASSLEGRQVLDYGYTF. The CDR3 nucleotides are TGTGCCAGCAGCTTAGAGGGGCGGCAGGTCCTCGACTATGGCTACACCTTC.